These T cell receptor beta chains were read from a single sample in a study of shared clonotypes between healthy human individuals. The table came from immunoSEQ multiplex PCR; TCRdb's copy has only in-frame clones and leaves some out. The profile covers 730,000 or so clones, with about two thirds appearing a single time and under 2% taken by the ten largest. What was sequenced was memory CD4+ T cells sorted from blood. The receptors derive from a woman younger than 45 in good health. The CDR3 runs from the conserved cysteine through the conserved F or W. Fields, in order: D gene, clone size, V gene, J gene, CDR3 DNA, CDR3 protein. D genes are given only for firm matches. Clone sizes are given selectively: once, few, many, or a class where the clone is expanded.

>TRBD1|many|TRBV29-1|TRBJ2-4
TGCAGCGTTGCACCTCAGGGGGCGAACATTCAGTACTTC
CSVAPQGANIQYF
>TRBD1|few|TRBV5-1|TRBJ2-6
TGCGCCAGCAGCCGTATCCACAGGGGCGCAAAGGTCATCTCTGGGGCCAACGTCCTGACTTTC
CASSRIHRGAKVISGANVLTF
>NA|few|TRBV6-6|TRBJ1-2
TGTGCCAGCAGCTCGGACGGGAACTATGGCTACACCTTC
CASSSDGNYGYTF
>TRBD2|NA|TRBV28|TRBJ2-2
TGTGCCAGCAGTTTTAGCTTTCGGTCTGAGCGGGAGGGATTCGGGGAGCTGTTTTTT
CASSFSFRSEREGFGELFF
>TRBD2|NA|TRBV7-9|TRBJ2-1
TGTGCCAGCAGGACCAGCGGGAGGGGGTTCAATGAGCAGTTCTTC
CASRTSGRGFNEQFF
>NA|NA|TRBV4-1|TRBJ2-7
TGCGCCAGCAGCCAAGAGAGGGGCAGGAGCTACGAGCAGTACTTC
CASSQERGRSYEQYF
>NA|NA|TRBV28|TRBJ2-7
TGTGCCAGCAGTCTGCCCGGGAGAGCCAGGGACGAGCAGTACTTC
CASSLPGRARDEQYF
>NA|NA|TRBV11-2|TRBJ2-2
TGTGCCAGCAGCTCGTCGGGGGAGTACACCGGGGAGCTGTTTTTT
CASSSSGEYTGELFF
>NA|NA|TRBV28|TRBJ2-6
TGTGCCAGCAGCACCCGCAAGAGGTCTGGGGCCAACGTCCTGACTTTC
CASSTRKRSGANVLTF
>TRBD1|many|TRBV4-1|TRBJ1-2
TGCGCCAGCAGCCAGACGAGGGGACAGAACTATGGCTACACCTTC
CASSQTRGQNYGYTF
>NA|NA|TRBV30|TRBJ1-1
TGTGCCCGGAGGGGCTACCAGGGGACTGAAGCTTTCTTT
CARRGYQGTEAFF
>TRBD2|once|TRBV28|TRBJ2-1
TGTGCCAGCAGTTCGGCCGCCGGGGGGGGACTAGCGGGAGTTAATGAGCAGTTCTTC
CASSSAAGGGLAGVNEQFF
>TRBD2|NA|TRBV5-1|TRBJ2-7
TGCGCCAGCAGCTTGCGAGCGGGAGGGACTCCGGGCTACGAGCAGTACTTC
CASSLRAGGTPGYEQYF
>NA|NA|TRBV2|TRBJ2-1
TGTGCCAGCAGTCTACTAGAATCGGGGACCAATGAGCAGTTCTTC
CASSLLESGTNEQFF
>NA|NA|TRBV2|TRBJ2-7
TGTGCCAGCAGCCAGCCCCGGGCCGCCCCGTTCTCCTACGAGCAGTACTTC
CASSQPRAAPFSYEQYF
>TRBD1|NA|TRBV19|TRBJ2-7
TGTGCCAGTAGGTCCTCCGGGACAGGGGGATACGAGCAGTACTTC
CASRSSGTGGYEQYF
>TRBD2|NA|TRBV30|TRBJ2-7
TGTGCCTTGTCACTAGCGGCGAAAGAGCAGTACTTC
CALSLAAKEQYF
>NA|NA|TRBV6-5|TRBJ1-2
TGTGCCAGCAGGGCGGGGGGATCGTATGGCTACACCTTC
CASRAGGSYGYTF
>TRBD2|NA|TRBV18|TRBJ2-7
TGTGCCAGCTCACCTCGTCTAGCGGGTTCCAGTTACGAGCAGTACTTC
CASSPRLAGSSYEQYF
>NA|NA|TRBV5-1|TRBJ2-2
TGCGCCAGCAAAAGGTCGGGCGGATCGAACACCGGGGAGCTGTTTTTT
CASKRSGGSNTGELFF
>NA|NA|TRBV28|TRBJ1-5
TGTGCCAGCAGGCGAGGGGGGGATCAGCCCCAGCATTTT
CASRRGGDQPQHF
>TRBD2|few|TRBV5-1|TRBJ2-1
TGCGCCAGCAGCCCCGCTAGCGGAAGCTACAATGAGCAGTTCTTC
CASSPASGSYNEQFF
>TRBD2|NA|TRBV11-2|TRBJ2-4
TGTGCCAGCAGCGCGGGACTAGCGGGGACTATTCAGTACTTC
CASSAGLAGTIQYF
>TRBD1|NA|TRBV19|TRBJ1-4
TGTGCCAGTACGAAACAGGGGGTTCGTGAAAAACTGTTTTTT
CASTKQGVREKLFF
>TRBD1|NA|TRBV6-5|TRBJ2-7
TGTGCCAGCAGTTACTCCCGCCAGGGGGTAGGCGAGCAGTACTTC
CASSYSRQGVGEQYF
>NA|NA|TRBV30|TRBJ1-5
TGTGCCTGGAGTCCCGACACCAAAAATCAGCCCCAGCATTTT
CAWSPDTKNQPQHF
>NA|NA|TRBV21-1|TRBJ1-3
TGTGCCAGCAGCGGGAACGGAGCCGAGGGAACAGCCTCTGGAAACACCATATATTTT
CASSGNGAEGTASGNTIYF
>TRBD2|NA|TRBV6-1|TRBJ2-7
TGTGCCAGCACAACTAGCGGGAGATCCTCGTACGAGCAGTACTTC
CASTTSGRSSYEQYF
>NA|NA|TRBV29-1|TRBJ2-1
TGCAGCGTTCATTCAGGGAGATACAATGAGCAGTTCTTC
CSVHSGRYNEQFF
>TRBD1|NA|TRBV29-1|TRBJ2-2
TGCAGCGTCTCCTTGACAGGGACCGGGGAGCTGTTTTTT
CSVSLTGTGELFF